This T cell receptor (beta chain) was documented in a study of patients and donors after allogeneic stem cell transplantation. Germline V gene data show CDR1 as SGHRS and CDR2 as YFSETQ. Trimming removed 4 bases from V and 0 bases from J, with 17 bases in between. The CDR3 loop spans 17 amino acids. This clonotype occurred many times. Each CDR3 protein is one row after TCRdb ran MiXCR on the RT-PCR reads. The repertoire includes approximately 250,000 distinct CDR3 sequences, approximately 14% of them detected once, and 9.5% to 13% sits in the top ten. Sequencing input: blood, either unsorted or a sorted T cell fraction (not recorded which). This chain connects TRBV5-1 to TRBJ1-5; D call uncertain. This TCR was recovered from a human donor who was either an allogeneic HSCT recipient or a stem cell or donor lymphocyte infusion donor (not recorded which). It is not recorded whose cells these are; they may come from a transplant donor. CDR3 in amino acids: CASSPNGPGLSNQPQHF. The CDR3 DNA reads TGCGCCAGCAGCCCGAACGGACCGGGTCTTAGCAATCAGCCCCAGCATTTT.